The 3 T cell receptor beta chains reported below all come from one sample, sequenced in a study of cytomegalovirus exposure and HLA in healthy donors. The PCR used 60 Vbeta and 13 Jbeta primers. Generated by immunoSEQ multiplex PCR, the TCRdb table keeps only in-frame clones and is missing some. The sample lists some 190,000 clones; 65% to 85% were seen once. Sequencing was done on a sample of PBMCs. Receptor source: a girl aged 5-17 years in good health and CMV-seropositive.

The V call is TRBV27, the J call TRBJ2-7, with D possibly TRBD2 on 6 matching bases. Per the germline V gene, CDR1 is MNHEY and CDR2 is SMNVEV (reference sequence). The CDR3 extends over 14 amino acids. The V end lost 2 bases, the J end lost 10 bases, and 18 bases lay between the germline ends. CDR3 loop: CASSLTFAGRGQYF. CDR3 nucleotides: TGTGCCAGCAGTTTAACTTTTGCGGGGCGCGGTCAGTACTTC.

The V and J genes are TRBV29-1 and TRBJ2-7; 10 bases line up with TRBD2. The CDR3 contains 13 residues. J was trimmed by 5 bases and V by 6 bases; bases with no gene match: 7. Germline lookup yields CDR1 SQVTM and CDR2 ANQGSEA. CDR3 loop: CSVTPGTSDEQYF. DNA of the CDR3: TGCAGCGTGACCCCCGGGACTAGCGACGAGCAGTACTTC.

The chain couples TRBV11-2 to TRBJ2-7; 9 nucleotides match TRBD2. The CDR3 runs to 15 residues. The germline V gene encodes CDR1 SGHAT and CDR2 FQNNGV. After removal of 4 bases from V and 2 bases from J, the junction contained 6 bases not matched to a gene. The CDR3 protein is CASSSLAGRAYEQYF. DNA of the CDR3: TGTGCCAGCAGCTCCCTAGCGGGACGAGCCTACGAGCAGTACTTC. The full variable domain, its missing parts supplied by reference TRBV11-2 and TRBJ2-7, is EAGVAQSPRYKIIEKRQSVAFWCNPISGHATLYWYQQILGQGPKLLIQFQNNGVVDDSQLPKDRFSAERLKGVDSTLKIQPAKLEDSAVYLCASSSLAGRAYEQYFGPGTRLTVT.